Listed below are T cell receptor beta chains from one sample, sequenced in a study of T cell responses to AZD1222 COVID-19 vaccine. TCRdb's copy holds only in-frame clones and misses some; the assay was immunoSEQ multiplex PCR. The sample has 200,000 or so clones, 90% to 95% seen once. This specimen consisted of peripheral blood, obtained on day 0 of AZD1222 vaccination. The source of these receptors is an adult in good health. Each CDR3 is given without its conserved first and last residue.

V gene: TRBV28; CDR3 protein: ASSTQGLYQPQH
V gene: TRBV29-1; CDR3 protein: SVEEPGQPQH
V gene: TRBV28; CDR3 protein: ASSSSPYTIY
V gene: TRBV6-5; CDR3 protein: ASSYGGGLGLGYT
V gene: TRBV7-9; CDR3 protein: ASSLGSGRSEKLF
V gene: TRBV3-1/TRBV3-2; CDR3 protein: ASSQGQGLPLH
V gene: TRBV5-4; CDR3 protein: ASSSSGTGILETQY
V gene: TRBV9; CDR3 protein: ASSDASSGELF
V gene: TRBV4-1; CDR3 protein: ASSPQTPGGKDEAF
V gene: TRBV9; CDR3 protein: ASSVTGTDYGYT
V gene: TRBV5-1; CDR3 protein: ASSRLAGGSDTQY
V gene: TRBV10-3; CDR3 protein: AISDRGHYKLF
V gene: TRBV30; CDR3 protein: AWIAGTGGYGYT
V gene: TRBV10-2; CDR3 protein: ASRRTGGNEQY
V gene: TRBV5-6; CDR3 protein: ASSLGVKNTEAF
V gene: TRBV24-1; CDR3 protein: ATSDLRNYGYT
V gene: TRBV6-2/TRBV6-3; CDR3 protein: ASSYGQGSQPQH
V gene: TRBV5-1; CDR3 protein: ASSLTDPTSSYNSPLH
V gene: TRBV27; CDR3 protein: ASSLFSGREQY
V gene: TRBV19; CDR3 protein: ASTAGTSGGNEQF
V gene: TRBV12-2; CDR3 protein: ASRLVIGTDDEEQY
V gene: TRBV24-1; CDR3 protein: ATSAGQGATYEQY
V gene: TRBV5-1; CDR3 protein: ASSLEARGAYNEQF
V gene: TRBV11-2; CDR3 protein: ASSSPRERGFEQY
V gene: TRBV6-1; CDR3 protein: ASSELYGYT
V gene: TRBV14; CDR3 protein: ASSHVPAYNSPLH
V gene: TRBV2; CDR3 protein: ASSRGQGNSAGNTIY
V gene: TRBV7-9; CDR3 protein: ASSLAGGNYGYT
V gene: TRBV14; CDR3 protein: ASSQGKRALTLNQPQH
V gene: TRBV4-1; CDR3 protein: ASSQDRQGGYEQY
V gene: TRBV4-3; CDR3 protein: ASSQDLRLGEQY
V gene: TRBV25-1; CDR3 protein: ASSDWASGTRELF
V gene: TRBV6-5; CDR3 protein: ASSFGSGNEQF
V gene: TRBV6-5; CDR3 protein: ASSPSGSSYDEQY
V gene: TRBV7-2; CDR3 protein: ASSPFGEKLF
V gene: TRBV28; CDR3 protein: ASRLRLAGPTKSSYNEQF
V gene: TRBV4-3; CDR3 protein: ASSQEGRGELF
V gene: TRBV6-5; CDR3 protein: ASRVTGYEQY
V gene: TRBV5-1; CDR3 protein: ASSLGLAFEQY
V gene: TRBV2; CDR3 protein: ASNSPGLAGGPVTGELF
V gene: TRBV12-2; CDR3 protein: ASRRNSGSPSYEQY
V gene: TRBV5-3; CDR3 protein: ARSGDSNSLRNTEAF
V gene: TRBV5-1; CDR3 protein: ASSGGTGNRIRPQY
V gene: TRBV29-1; CDR3 protein: SVSPGLSSGNTIY
V gene: TRBV30; CDR3 protein: AWATQGAGGYT
V gene: TRBV28; CDR3 protein: ASSFPDRGANTEAF
V gene: TRBV5-5; CDR3 protein: ASSFRTSGRASYNEQF
V gene: TRBV6-5; CDR3 protein: ASRLAVIPDTQY
V gene: TRBV30; CDR3 protein: AQSPKRANSGANVLT
V gene: TRBV5-5; CDR3 protein: ASSLVGMRVYTAPLH
V gene: TRBV6-2/TRBV6-3; CDR3 protein: ASSGVVKQPYEQY